The 3 T cell receptor beta chains presented below share a single source sample, sequenced in a study of blood T cell repertoires in COVID-19. Using immunoSEQ multiplex PCR, the repertoire was profiled, and TCRdb retains in-frame clones only, with some absent. This sample carries more than 200,000 clones, around 85% of them seen once, and the ten largest clones take roughly 4%. The material sequenced was peripheral blood. The receptors shown here come from a woman in her 40s with active or convalescent COVID-19.

The V gene is TRBV3-1 (or the pseudogene TRBV3-2), the J gene TRBJ2-5; 7 nucleotides align to TRBD2. Trimming removed 4 bases from V and 7 bases from J; junction bases left unmatched: 9. The CDR3 length is 14 residues. CDR1 LGHDT and CDR2 YNNKEL come from the germline V gene (reference sequence). The CDR3 reads CASSLTSPGVTQYF. The CDR3 nucleotides are TGTGCCAGCAGCCTGACTAGCCCGGGGGTGACCCAGTACTTC.

The gene calls are TRBV7-9 and TRBJ2-7; TRBD1 matches at 9 bases. Germline CDR1 SEHNR, CDR2 FQNEAQ (reference sequence). Trimming took 4 bases from V and 2 from J; bases not matched to a gene: 9. This CDR3 has 16 residues. As DNA, the CDR3 is TGTGCCAGCAGCTCCTTGGACAGGGGAGATACCTACGAGCAGTACGTC. This sequence encodes CASSSLDRGDTYEQYV.

The chain employs TRBV19 and TRBJ2-3; TRBD1 aligns across 8 bases. Germline V lookup: CDR1 LNHDA, CDR2 SQIVND (reference sequence). The length of the CDR3 is 15 residues. The ends lost 3 bases at V and 3 bases at J; junction bases unmatched: 5. CDR3 protein: CASSMDRAETDTQYF. The CDR3 DNA sequence: TGTGCCAGTAGTATGGACAGGGCGGAGACAGATACGCAGTATTTT.